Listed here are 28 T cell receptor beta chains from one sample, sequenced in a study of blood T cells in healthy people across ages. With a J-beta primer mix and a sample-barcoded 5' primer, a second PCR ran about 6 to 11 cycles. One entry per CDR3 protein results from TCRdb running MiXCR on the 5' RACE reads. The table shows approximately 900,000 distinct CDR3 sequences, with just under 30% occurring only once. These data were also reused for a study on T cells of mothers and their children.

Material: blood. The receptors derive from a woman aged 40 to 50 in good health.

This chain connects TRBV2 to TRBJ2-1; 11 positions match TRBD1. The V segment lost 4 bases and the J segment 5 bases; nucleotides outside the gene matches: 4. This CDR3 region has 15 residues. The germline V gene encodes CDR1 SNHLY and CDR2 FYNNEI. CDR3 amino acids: CASSAGQGANNEQFF. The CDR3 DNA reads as TGTGCCAGCAGTGCCGGACAGGGGGCAAACAATGAGCAGTTCTTC.

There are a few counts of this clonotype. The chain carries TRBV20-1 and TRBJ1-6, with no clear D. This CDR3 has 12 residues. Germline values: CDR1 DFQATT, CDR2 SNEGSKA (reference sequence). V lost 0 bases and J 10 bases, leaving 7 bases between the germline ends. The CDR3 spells CSARDFPSPLHF. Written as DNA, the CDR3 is TGCAGTGCTAGAGATTTCCCATCACCCCTCCACTTT.

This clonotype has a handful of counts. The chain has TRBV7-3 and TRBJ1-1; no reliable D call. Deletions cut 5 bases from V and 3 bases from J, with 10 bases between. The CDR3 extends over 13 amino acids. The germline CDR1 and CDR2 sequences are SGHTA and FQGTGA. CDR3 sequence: CASSRAQDTEAFF. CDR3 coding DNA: TGTGCCAGCAGCCGCGCCCAGGACACTGAAGCTTTCTTT. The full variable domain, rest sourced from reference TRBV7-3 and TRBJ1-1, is GAGVSQTPSNKVTEKGKYVELRCDPISGHTALYWYRQSLGQGPEFLIYFQGTGAADDSGLPNDRFFAVRPEGSVSTLKIQRTERGDSAVYLCASSRAQDTEAFFGQGTRLTVV.

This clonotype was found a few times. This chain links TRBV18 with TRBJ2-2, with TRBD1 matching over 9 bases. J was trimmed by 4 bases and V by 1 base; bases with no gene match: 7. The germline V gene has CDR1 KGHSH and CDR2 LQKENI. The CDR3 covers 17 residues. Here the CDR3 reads CASSPRDREGLTGELFF. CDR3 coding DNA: TGTGCCAGCTCACCACGGGACAGGGAAGGGCTCACCGGGGAGCTGTTTTTT. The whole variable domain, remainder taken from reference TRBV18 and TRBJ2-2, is NAGVMQNPRHLVRRRGQEARLRCSPMKGHSHVYWYRQLPEEGLKFMVYLQKENIIDESGMPKERFSAEFPKEGPSILRIQQVVRGDSAAYFCASSPRDREGLTGELFFGEGSRLTVL.

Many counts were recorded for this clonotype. This CDR3 reads CASSPRGPRETQYF. The CDR3 region has the DNA TGTGCCAGCAGCCCCAGGGGGCCGAGGGAGACCCAGTACTTC. V is TRBV11-2 and J is TRBJ2-5; 8 bases match TRBD1. The CDR3 totals 14 residues. Germline V gene lookup returns CDR1 SGHAT and CDR2 FQNNGV. The V segment lost 5 bases and the J segment 5 bases; nucleotides outside the gene matches: 7.

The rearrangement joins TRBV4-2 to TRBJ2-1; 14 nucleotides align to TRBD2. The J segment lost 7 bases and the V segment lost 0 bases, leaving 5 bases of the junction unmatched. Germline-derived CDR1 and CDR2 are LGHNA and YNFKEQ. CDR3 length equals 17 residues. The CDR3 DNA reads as TGTGCCAGCAGCCAAGAGAGACTAGCGGGGGGGGCTAATGAGCAGTTCTTC. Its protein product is CASSQERLAGGANEQFF.

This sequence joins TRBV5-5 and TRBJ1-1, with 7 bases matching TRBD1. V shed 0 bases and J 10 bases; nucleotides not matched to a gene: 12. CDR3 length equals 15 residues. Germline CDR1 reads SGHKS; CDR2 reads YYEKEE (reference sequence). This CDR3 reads CASSLDGGRGLLAFF. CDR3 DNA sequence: TGTGCCAGCAGCTTGGACGGGGGGAGGGGGCTGTTAGCTTTCTTT.

The chain's CDR3 is CASSPGRNMNTEAFF. The DNA of the CDR3 is TGTGCCAGCTCACCAGGGAGGAACATGAACACTGAAGCTTTCTTT. V gene TRBV18 combines with J gene TRBJ1-1; D is unclear. Germline values: CDR1 KGHSH, CDR2 LQKENI. V lost 2 bases to trimming and J lost 0 bases, with 10 bases between them. CDR3 length: 15 residues. Drawing the rest from reference TRBV18 and TRBJ1-1, the complete variable domain is NAGVMQNPRHLVRRRGQEARLRCSPMKGHSHVYWYRQLPEEGLKFMVYLQKENIIDESGMPKERFSAEFPKEGPSILRIQQVVRGDSAAYFCASSPGRNMNTEAFFGQGTRLTVV.

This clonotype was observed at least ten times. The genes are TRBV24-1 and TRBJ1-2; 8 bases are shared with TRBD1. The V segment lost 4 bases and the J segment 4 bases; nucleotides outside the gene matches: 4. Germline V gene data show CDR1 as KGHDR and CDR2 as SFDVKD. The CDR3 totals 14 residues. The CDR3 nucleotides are TGTGCCACCAGTGACAATGGACAGGGCTATGGCTACACCTTC. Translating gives CATSDNGQGYGYTF.

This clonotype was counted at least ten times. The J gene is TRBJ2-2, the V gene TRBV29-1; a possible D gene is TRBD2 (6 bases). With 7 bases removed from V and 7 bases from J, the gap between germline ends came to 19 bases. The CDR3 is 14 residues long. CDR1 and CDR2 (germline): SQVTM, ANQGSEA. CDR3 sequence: CSARGTPYGGELFF. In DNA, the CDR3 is TGCAGCGCCCGGGGGACTCCCTACGGCGGGGAGCTGTTTTTT.

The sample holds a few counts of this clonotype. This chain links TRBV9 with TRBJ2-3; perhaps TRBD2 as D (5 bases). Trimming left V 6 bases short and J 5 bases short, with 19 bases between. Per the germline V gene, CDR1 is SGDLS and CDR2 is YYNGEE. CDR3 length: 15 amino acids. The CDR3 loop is CASNPTPSGRDTQYF. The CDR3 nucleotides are TGTGCCAGCAACCCAACCCCCTCGGGAAGAGATACGCAGTATTTT.

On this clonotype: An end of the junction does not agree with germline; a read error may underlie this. The CDR3 DNA is TGTGCCAACAGCTCCCGACAGGGAGGGACTGAAGCTTTCTTT. This gives the protein CANSSRQGGTEAFF. The J gene is TRBJ1-1, the V gene TRBV9, with 7 bases matching TRBD1. The CDR3 spans 14 residues. Germline lookup yields CDR1 SGDLS and CDR2 YYNGEE.

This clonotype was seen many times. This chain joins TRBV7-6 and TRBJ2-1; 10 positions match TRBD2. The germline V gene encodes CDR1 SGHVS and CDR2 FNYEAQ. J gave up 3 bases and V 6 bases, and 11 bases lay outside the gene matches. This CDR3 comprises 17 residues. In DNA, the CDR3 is TGTGCCAGCAGTACCCAAGCGGGGGGGGCAAACTACAATGAGCAGTTCTTC. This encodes CASSTQAGGANYNEQFF.

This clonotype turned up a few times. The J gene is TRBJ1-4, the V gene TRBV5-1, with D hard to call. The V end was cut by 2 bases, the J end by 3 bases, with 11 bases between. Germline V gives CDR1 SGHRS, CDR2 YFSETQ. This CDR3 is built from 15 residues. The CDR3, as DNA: TGCGCCAGCAGCTTCGGAAGGGCCTCTAATGAAAAACTGTTTTTT. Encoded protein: CASSFGRASNEKLFF. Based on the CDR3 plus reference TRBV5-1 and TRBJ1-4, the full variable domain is KAGVTQTPRYLIKTRGQQVTLSCSPISGHRSVSWYQQTPGQGLQFLFEYFSETQRNKGNFPGRFSGRQFSNSRSEMNVSTLELGDSALYLCASSFGRASNEKLFFGSGTQLSVL.

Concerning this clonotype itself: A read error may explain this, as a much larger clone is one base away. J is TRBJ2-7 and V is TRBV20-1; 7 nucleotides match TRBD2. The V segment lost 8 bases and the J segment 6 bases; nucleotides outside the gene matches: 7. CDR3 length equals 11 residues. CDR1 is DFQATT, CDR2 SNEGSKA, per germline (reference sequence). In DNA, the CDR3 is TGCAGTCCCAGGGAGGGGAGCGAGCAGTACTTC. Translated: CSPREGSEQYF.

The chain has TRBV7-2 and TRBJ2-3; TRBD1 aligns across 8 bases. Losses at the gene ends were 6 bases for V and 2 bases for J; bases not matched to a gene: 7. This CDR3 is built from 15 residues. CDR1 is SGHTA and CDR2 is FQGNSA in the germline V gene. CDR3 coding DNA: TGTGCCAGCAGTCAACAGGGGGGCCCCACAGATACGCAGTATTTT. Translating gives CASSQQGGPTDTQYF.

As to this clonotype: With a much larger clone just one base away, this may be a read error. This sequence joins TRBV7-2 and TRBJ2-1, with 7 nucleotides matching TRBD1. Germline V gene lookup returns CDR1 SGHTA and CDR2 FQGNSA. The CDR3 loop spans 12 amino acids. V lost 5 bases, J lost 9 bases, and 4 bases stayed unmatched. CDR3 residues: CASSPTGSEQFF. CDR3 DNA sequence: TGTGCCAGCAGCCCGACAGGGTCTGAGCAGTTCTTC.

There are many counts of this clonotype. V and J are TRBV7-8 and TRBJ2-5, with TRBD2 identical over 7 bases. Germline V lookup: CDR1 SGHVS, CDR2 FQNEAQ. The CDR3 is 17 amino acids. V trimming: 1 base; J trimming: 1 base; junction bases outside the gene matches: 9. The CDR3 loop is CASSLGGGGLTQETQYF. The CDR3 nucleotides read TGTGCCAGCAGCTTAGGTGGCGGGGGACTAACCCAAGAGACCCAGTACTTC.

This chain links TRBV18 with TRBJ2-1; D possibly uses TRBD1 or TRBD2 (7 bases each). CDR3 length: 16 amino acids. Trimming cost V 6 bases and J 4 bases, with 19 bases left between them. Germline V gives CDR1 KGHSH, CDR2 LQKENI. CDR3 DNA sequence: TGTGCCAGCTCCCAAAAGCGGGACAGTACTTACAATGAGCAGTTCTTC. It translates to CASSQKRDSTYNEQFF.

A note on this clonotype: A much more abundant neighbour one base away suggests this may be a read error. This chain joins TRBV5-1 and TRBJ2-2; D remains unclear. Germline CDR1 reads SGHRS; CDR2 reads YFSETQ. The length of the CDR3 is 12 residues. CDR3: CAGSRIPNELFF. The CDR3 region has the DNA TGCGCCGGCAGCAGAATACCAAATGAGCTGTTTTTT.

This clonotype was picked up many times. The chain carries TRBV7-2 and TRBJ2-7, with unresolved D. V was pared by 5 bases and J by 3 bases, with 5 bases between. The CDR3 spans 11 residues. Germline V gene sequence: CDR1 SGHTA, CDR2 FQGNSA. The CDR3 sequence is CASSVLYEQYF. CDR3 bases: TGTGCCAGCAGCGTACTCTACGAGCAGTACTTC.

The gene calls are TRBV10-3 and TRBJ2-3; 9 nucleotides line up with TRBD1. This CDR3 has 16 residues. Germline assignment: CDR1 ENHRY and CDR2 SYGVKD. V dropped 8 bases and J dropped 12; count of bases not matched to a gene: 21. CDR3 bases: TGTGCCATCCGTCAACAGACAGGGGGGCAACAAGAGACCCAGTATTTT. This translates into CAIRQQTGGQQETQYF.

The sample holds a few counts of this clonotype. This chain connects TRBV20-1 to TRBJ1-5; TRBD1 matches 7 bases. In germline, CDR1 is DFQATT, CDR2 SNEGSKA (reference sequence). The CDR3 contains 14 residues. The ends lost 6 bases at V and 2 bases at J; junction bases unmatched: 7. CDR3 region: CSADGQVGNQPQHF. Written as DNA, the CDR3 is TGCAGTGCGGATGGACAGGTGGGCAATCAGCCCCAGCATTTT.

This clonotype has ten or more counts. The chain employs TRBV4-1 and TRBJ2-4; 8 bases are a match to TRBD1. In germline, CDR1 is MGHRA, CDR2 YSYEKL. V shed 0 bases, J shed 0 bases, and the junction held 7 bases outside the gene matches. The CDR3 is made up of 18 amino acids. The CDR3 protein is CASSQDFTGGLAKNIQYF. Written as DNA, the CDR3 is TGCGCCAGCAGCCAAGATTTCACAGGGGGACTAGCCAAAAACATTCAGTACTTC.

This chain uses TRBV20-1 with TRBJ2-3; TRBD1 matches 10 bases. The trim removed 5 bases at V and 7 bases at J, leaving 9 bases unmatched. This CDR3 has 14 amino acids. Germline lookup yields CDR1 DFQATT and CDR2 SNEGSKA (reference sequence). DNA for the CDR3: TGCAGTGCTGACCGGGACAGGGGTTTGAATACGCAGTATTTT. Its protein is CSADRDRGLNTQYF.

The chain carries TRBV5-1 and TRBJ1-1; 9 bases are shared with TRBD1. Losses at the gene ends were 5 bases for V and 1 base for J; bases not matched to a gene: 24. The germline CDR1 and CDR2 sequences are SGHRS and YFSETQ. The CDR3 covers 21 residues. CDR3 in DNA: TGCGCCAGCAGTCGCTCCCCGGGACAGGGAACCGGGCTAATGGGGAACACTGAAGCTTTCTTT. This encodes CASSRSPGQGTGLMGNTEAFF.

The DNA for the CDR3 is TGTGCCAGCTCGACGGCGTTAGGCAGGATCTCTGGGGCCAACGTCCTGACTTTC. It specifies CASSTALGRISGANVLTF. The chain is built from TRBV18 and TRBJ2-6; D is undetermined. The CDR3 loop spans 18 amino acids. Germline CDR1 is KGHSH and CDR2 is LQKENI. V lost 6 bases to trimming and J lost 0 bases, with 18 bases between them.

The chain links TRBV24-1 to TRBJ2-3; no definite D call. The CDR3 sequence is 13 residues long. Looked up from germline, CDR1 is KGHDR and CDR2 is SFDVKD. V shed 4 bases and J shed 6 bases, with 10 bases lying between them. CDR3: CATSEGKLDTQYF. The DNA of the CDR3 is TGTGCCACCAGTGAGGGGAAGCTTGATACGCAGTATTTT.